The TCR beta chain under discussion was sequenced for a study of T cell responses to AZD1222 COVID-19 vaccine (dated by TCRdb to 2020 to 2023). The study in broad terms: A total of 230 or so trial participants underwent TCR sequencing, of whom 207 received two doses of AZD1222 and about 25 received two doses of the MenACWY control vaccine. Trial participants were enrolled by age into subgroups of 18-55, 56-69 and 70-plus years, and about 150, 27 and 61 TCR-sequenced participants, respectively, were included in these subgroups. Overall results and qualifications from the work: Epitopes outside the regions mutated in the B.1.351 and B.1.1.7 variants were reportedly recognized by nearly half of the unique spike-specific TCRs. Most participants were white British and females outnumbered males, and the authors suggested that clonal diversity may have been underestimated. The vaccine-associated CD4 TCRs covered the entire spike protein, and the dominant responses fell in regions 160-218 and 743-854. Because no day 14 peak-response samples were available, the repertoires could be characterized only after the peak T cell response. Conclusions about previously exposed vaccinees were limited because only five to seven AZD1222 recipients were SARS-CoV-2 seropositive at baseline. In the small 56-69-year group, the increase in depth fell short of significance, most likely because of low power. After two AZD1222 doses, both the breadth and the depth of spike-specific TCRs were significantly higher than at day 0 and than in MenACWY recipients.

For this clone: Its antigen is currently not known. Base qualities are not at hand, and no much larger clone is one base apart.

V is clipped by 6 bases and J by 0 bases, and the sequence between their germline boundaries is 8 bases long. The CDR3, cysteine through phenylalanine, is 13 amino acids long. The kept DNA is CDR3 alone, 39 bases in frame from the first base. CDR1 and CDR2 are drawn from the germline V gene: ENHRY, SYGVKD. The time point label, read with the paper, signifies: about 28 days (+/-7) after the second vaccine dose. AZD1222 recipients with second doses at about 4 weeks or about 12 weeks were pooled, because spike-specific TCR depth and breadth did not differ between schedules. The vaccinee samples were drawn from two UK trials, COV001 and COV002, one of which was a single-blind randomized controlled phase 2/3 trial testing AZD1222 (ChAdOx1 nCoV-19) in healthy adults. Trial participant PBMC samples were collected at day 0 and day 28 after the second dose for TCRbeta chain sequencing. The CDR3 regions of human TCRbeta chains were subjected to immunosequencing. In the paper's pipeline: TCRs in the repertoires were matched against a reference library of SARS-CoV-2-specific TCRs that had been generated with the MIRA antigen-specificity platform. Breadth was defined as the fraction of unique TCRs that were SARS-CoV-2-associated. Depth was defined as the fraction of total T cells that were SARS-CoV-2-associated. Each spike-specific TCR was assigned to its reactive spike region and to a CD4 or CD8 class using the MIRA data. Log10-transformed breadth and depth values were compared by one-way ANOVA with Sidak's multiple comparisons tests. TCRdb took over this immuneACCESS table, retaining in-frame rearrangements with V and J assigned. Such tables are incomplete; in checked studies, under half of the missing clones stem from an unresolved V gene, and the remainder is unexplained. For V, J and clone size, that table is used; D and trimming come from the DNA. The sample table contains roughly 70,000 clones; only one count was recorded for 75% to 90% of them. 11% to 15% of the sample is in the top ten clones.

The sequencing used peripheral blood, collected 28 days after the second AZD1222 dose. The chain is made from TRBV10-3 and TRBJ1-1, with the D gene call left open. The sequence was collected from an adult who received the AZD1222 COVID-19 vaccine. Read as DNA, the sequence is TGTGCCATCAGCCCCGCTATGAACACTGAAGCTTTCTTT. Its protein reads: CAISPAMNTEAFF.